One sample yielded the 23 T cell receptor beta chains listed below, sequenced in a study of T-cell memory formation after mild COVID-19. TCRdb re-called the 5' RACE reads with MiXCR, one entry per CDR3 protein. The sample has approximately 260,000 distinct CDR3 sequences; 16% are singletons. Sequencing used PBMCs or a T cell subset sorted from them (not recorded which). Receptor source: a man younger than 35 who had mild COVID-19 (a few samples of this study predate the infection). Cell type and time point are not known.

V usage is TRBV19 and J usage is TRBJ1-5; D call uncertain. Germline V gene data show CDR1 as LNHDA and CDR2 as SQIVND (reference sequence). Trimming cost V 7 bases and J 3 bases, with 16 bases left between them. CDR3 length: 15 residues. CDR3 amino acids: CASNPFRKYNQPQHF. In nucleotides, the CDR3 is TGTGCCAGTAACCCTTTCCGAAAGTACAATCAGCCCCAGCATTTT.

This clonotype appeared many times. The V and J genes are TRBV4-3 and TRBJ1-5, with no clear D. Germline CDR1 is LGHNA and CDR2 is YSLEER. The CDR3 consists of 14 residues. V dropped 0 bases and J dropped 2 bases, with 5 bases sitting between them. The CDR3, as DNA: TGCGCCAGCAGCCAAGATCCCGGCAATCAGCCCCAGCATTTT. This sequence encodes CASSQDPGNQPQHF.

In nucleotides, the CDR3 is TGTGCCAGCAGGGCGGACTATGGCTACACCTTC. Amino acid sequence: CASRADYGYTF. V and J are TRBV6-5 and TRBJ1-2, with no clear D. Trimming stripped 6 bases from V and 3 bases from J, with 5 bases between. Germline CDR1 MNHEY, CDR2 SVGAGI. This CDR3 is 11 amino acids long.

This clonotype was seen many times. This chain uses TRBV28 with TRBJ2-6; 8 nucleotides align to TRBD1. The trim removed 8 bases at V and 0 bases at J, leaving 6 bases unmatched. The length of the CDR3 is 16 residues. Germline CDR1 MDHEN, CDR2 SYDVKM. CDR3 sequence reads: CASYRTGRSGANVLTF. The CDR3 DNA reads as TGTGCCAGCTATCGGACAGGGCGCTCTGGGGCCAACGTCCTGACTTTC.

The J gene is TRBJ2-3, the V gene TRBV6-2 or TRBV6-3; TRBD1 aligns across 9 bases. The CDR3 runs to 17 residues. Germline V gene lookup returns CDR1 MNHEY and CDR2 SVGEGT. V shed 4 bases and J 2 bases; nucleotides not matched to a gene: 10. The CDR3 is CASSSYPGTGTTDTQYF. CDR3 in DNA: TGTGCCAGCAGTTCTTATCCCGGGACAGGGACCACAGATACGCAGTATTTT.

In its sample, this clonotype was seen a few times. The chain is built from TRBV5-1 and TRBJ2-3, with 10 bases aligning to TRBD2. CDR3 length: 15 residues. V dropped 1 base and J dropped 6; count of bases not matched to a gene: 5. CDR1 is SGHRS, CDR2 YFSETQ, per germline. The CDR3 DNA is TGCGCCAGCAGCTTGTATGGGACTAGCGTCGATACGCAGTATTTT. Protein sequence: CASSLYGTSVDTQYF.

The V call is TRBV25-1, the J call TRBJ2-2, with 12 bases identical to TRBD2. Trimming at V came to 4 bases and at J to 2 bases, leaving 5 bases not matched to a gene. CDR1 is MGHDK, CDR2 SYGVNS, per germline. The CDR3 contains 17 residues. In nucleotides, the CDR3 is TGTGCCAGCAGTGGCTGGACTAGCGGGACCAACACCGGGGAGCTGTTTTTT. Its protein is CASSGWTSGTNTGELFF.

This rearrangement joins TRBV6-5 to TRBJ1-3; 9 nucleotides match TRBD1. In germline, CDR1 is MNHEY, CDR2 SVGAGI. The trim removed 2 bases at V and 2 bases at J, leaving 4 bases unmatched. The CDR3 extends over 16 amino acids. The DNA for the CDR3 is TGTGCCAGCAGTTACACCGGGACAGGGACTGGAAACACCATATATTTT. This sequence encodes CASSYTGTGTGNTIYF.

The table lists this clonotype with a few counts. This chain joins TRBV5-1 and TRBJ2-6, with TRBD2 matching 9 bases. CDR3 length equals 18 residues. Germline-derived CDR1 and CDR2 are SGHRS and YFSETQ. J was trimmed by 0 bases and V by 0 bases; bases with no gene match: 4. The CDR3 coding sequence is TGCGCCAGCAGCTTGGGGCTAGCGGGGAGCTCTGGGGCCAACGTCCTGACTTTC. Its translation is CASSLGLAGSSGANVLTF. Full variable domain (rest looked up from reference TRBV5-1 and TRBJ2-6): KAGVTQTPRYLIKTRGQQVTLSCSPISGHRSVSWYQQTPGQGLQFLFEYFSETQRNKGNFPGRFSGRQFSNSRSEMNVSTLELGDSALYLCASSLGLAGSSGANVLTFGAGSRLTVL.

The gene calls are TRBV2 and TRBJ2-5, with 8 bases aligning to TRBD2. Unmatched junction bases numbered 12, after V lost 2 bases and J lost 1 base. The CDR3 is 18 amino acids. CDR1 is SNHLY and CDR2 is FYNNEI in the germline V gene. The CDR3 DNA follows: TGTGCCAGCAGTGAAACGATAGAGCGGGGGCCGACCCAAGAGACCCAGTACTTC. It translates to CASSETIERGPTQETQYF.

There are a few counts of this clonotype. The genes are TRBV6-2 or TRBV6-3 and TRBJ1-6, with a weak D call TRBD1 (5 bases). Trimming left V 7 bases short and J 10 bases short, with 23 bases between. Germline-derived CDR1 and CDR2 are MNHEY and SVGEGT. This CDR3 has 16 residues. CDR3 nucleotides: TGTGCCAGCACCCACGGTCCCCGGGGCGAGTCGTCACCCCTCCACTTT. This translates into CASTHGPRGESSPLHF.

A few counts support this clonotype. The chain employs TRBV5-1 and TRBJ2-3; 15 positions agree with TRBD2. V trimming: 4 bases; J trimming: 4 bases; junction bases outside the gene matches: 7. The CDR3 is made up of 17 amino acids. Germline V gene data show CDR1 as SGHRS and CDR2 as YFSETQ. The CDR3 reads CASSRRTSGGAPDTQYF. As DNA, the CDR3 is TGCGCCAGCAGCCGCCGGACTAGCGGGGGGGCGCCAGATACGCAGTATTTT.

This clonotype was found a few times. CDR3 region: CATSDGGRDTQYF. CDR3 coding DNA: TGTGCCACCAGTGACGGCGGGAGGGATACGCAGTATTTT. V gene TRBV24-1 combines with J gene TRBJ2-3, with 8 positions matching TRBD2. Per germline, CDR1 KGHDR and CDR2 SFDVKD. V lost 4 bases to trimming and J lost 6 bases; unmatched junction nucleotides: 2. The CDR3 consists of 13 residues.

This clonotype was counted only a few times. This chain uses TRBV4-3 with TRBJ1-1; possibly TRBD1 for D (5 bases). CDR3 length: 14 residues. The germline V and J ends were trimmed by 4 bases and 3 bases, with 12 bases remaining between them. The germline CDR1 and CDR2 sequences are LGHNA and YSLEER. The CDR3 DNA reads as TGCGCCAGCAGCCGGCGGGGGATAGACACTGAAGCTTTCTTT. This translates into CASSRRGIDTEAFF.

In its sample, this clonotype was seen once. The CDR3 region is CATSDQTSGSGGSGYTF. CDR3 nucleotide sequence: TGTGCCACCAGTGATCAAACATCGGGCTCCGGGGGCTCTGGCTACACCTTC. The gene calls are TRBV24-1 and TRBJ1-2, with D tentatively TRBD1 (6 bases). The CDR3 is made up of 17 amino acids. V was trimmed by 3 bases and J by 7 bases, leaving 23 bases between them. Germline V gives CDR1 KGHDR, CDR2 SFDVKD.

The chain is built from TRBV4-3 and TRBJ1-1; D unclear. Trimming removed 4 bases at V and 1 base at J, with 10 bases between. Germline V CDR1 and CDR2: LGHNA, YSLEER. This CDR3 is built from 14 residues. CDR3 DNA: TGCGCCAGCAGCCGTTGGACGGGGAACACTGAAGCTTTCTTT. Amino acid sequence: CASSRWTGNTEAFF.

V usage is TRBV20-1 and J usage is TRBJ1-2; TRBD1 is a possible D gene (5 bases). Deletions cut 0 bases from V and 7 bases from J, with 9 bases between. The CDR3 sequence is 12 residues long. Per germline, CDR1 DFQATT and CDR2 SNEGSKA (reference sequence). CDR3 loop: CSARDRGSGYTF. The CDR3 bases are TGCAGTGCTAGAGATAGGGGTTCTGGCTACACCTTC.

This clonotype was recorded a few times. The rearrangement links TRBV28 to TRBJ2-7; possibly TRBD2 for D (5 bases). CDR1 and CDR2 (germline): MDHEN, SYDVKM. Between the trimmed V and J ends, which lost 4 bases and 0 bases, there was a span of 13 bases. The CDR3 spans 15 residues. The CDR3 DNA sequence: TGTGCCAGCAGTTCGGGGAAAAGTAGCTCCTACGAGCAGTACGTC. Its translation: CASSSGKSSSYEQYV.

This clonotype appeared many times. The chain links TRBV12-3 or TRBV12-4 to TRBJ2-5, with D possibly matching TRBD2 (5 bases). V was pared by 7 bases and J by 3 bases, with 9 bases between. CDR3 length: 12 amino acids. CDR3 sequence: CASKRQEETQYF. The CDR3 nucleotides read TGTGCCAGCAAGCGGCAGGAAGAGACCCAGTACTTC.

In its sample, this clonotype was seen a few times. CDR3 nucleotides: TGTGCCACCAGATCCCAACTAGCGGGGGTCACAGATACGCAGTATTTT. It is translated as CATRSQLAGVTDTQYF. The chain has TRBV10-3 and TRBJ2-3, with 11 bases aligning to TRBD2. Germline assignment: CDR1 ENHRY and CDR2 SYGVKD. The V segment lost 10 bases and the J segment 2 bases; nucleotides outside the gene matches: 11. The CDR3 contains 16 residues.

This clonotype was observed a handful of times. This chain uses TRBV7-3 with TRBJ2-1; a possible D gene is TRBD2 (6 bases). Looked up from germline, CDR1 is SGHTA and CDR2 is FQGTGA. The length of the CDR3 is 13 residues. Trimming stripped 0 bases from V and 8 bases from J, with 8 bases between. CDR3 coding DNA: TGTGCCAGCAGCTTAACTGCGGGGTATGAGCAGTTCTTC. As protein: CASSLTAGYEQFF.

The sample holds a few counts of this clonotype. The chain joins TRBV5-4 to TRBJ1-1; D is unresolved. V dropped 4 bases and J dropped 6 bases, with 13 bases sitting between them. From germline, CDR1 is SGHNT and CDR2 YYREEE (reference sequence). This CDR3 contains 13 residues. The CDR3 DNA reads as TGTGCCAGCAGCCTCTACGTGGGGTCTGAAGCTTTCTTT. Translated: CASSLYVGSEAFF.

This chain connects TRBV19 to TRBJ2-7; a possible D gene is TRBD2 (6 bases). There are 15 residues in the CDR3. The V gene's germline CDR1 is LNHDA and CDR2 SQIVND (reference sequence). The V gene lost 6 bases and the J gene lost 3 bases, with 18 bases spanning the gap. This CDR3 is CASSRPGEAIYEQYF. Here the CDR3 DNA reads TGTGCCAGTAGCCGCCCGGGGGAGGCTATCTACGAGCAGTACTTC.